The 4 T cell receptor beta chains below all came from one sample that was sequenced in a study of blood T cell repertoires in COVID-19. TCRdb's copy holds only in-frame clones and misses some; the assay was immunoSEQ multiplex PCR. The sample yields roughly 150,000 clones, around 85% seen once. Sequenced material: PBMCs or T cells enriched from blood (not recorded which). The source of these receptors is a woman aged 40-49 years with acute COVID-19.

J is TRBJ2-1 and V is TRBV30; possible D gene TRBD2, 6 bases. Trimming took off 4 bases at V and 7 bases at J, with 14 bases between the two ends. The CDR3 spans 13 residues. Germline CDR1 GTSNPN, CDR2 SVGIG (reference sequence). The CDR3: CAWNPGDWNEQFF. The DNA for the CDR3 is TGTGCCTGGAACCCGGGAGATTGGAATGAGCAGTTCTTC. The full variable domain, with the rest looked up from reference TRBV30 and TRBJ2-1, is SQTIHQWPATLVQPVGSPLSLECTVEGTSNPNLYWYRQAAGRGLQLLFYSVGIGQISSEVPQNLSASRPQDRQFILSSKKLLLSDSGFYLCAWNPGDWNEQFFGPGTRLTVL.

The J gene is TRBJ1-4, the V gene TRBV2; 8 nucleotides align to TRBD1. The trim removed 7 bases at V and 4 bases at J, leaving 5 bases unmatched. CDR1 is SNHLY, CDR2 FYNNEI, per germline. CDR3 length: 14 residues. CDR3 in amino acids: CASIRTGLNEKLFF. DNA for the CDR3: TGTGCCAGCATCCGGACAGGGCTTAATGAAAAACTGTTTTTT.

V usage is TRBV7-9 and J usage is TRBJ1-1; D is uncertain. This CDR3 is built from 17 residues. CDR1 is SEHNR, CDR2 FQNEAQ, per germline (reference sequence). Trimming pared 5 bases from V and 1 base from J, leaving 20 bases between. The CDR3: CASSPAGTAGSNTEAFF. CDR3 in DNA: TGTGCCAGCAGCCCCGCCGGTACAGCTGGATCGAACACTGAAGCTTTCTTT.

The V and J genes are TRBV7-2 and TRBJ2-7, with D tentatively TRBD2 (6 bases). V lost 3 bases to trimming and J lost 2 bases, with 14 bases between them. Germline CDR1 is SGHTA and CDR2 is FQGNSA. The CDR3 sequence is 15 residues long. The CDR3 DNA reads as TGTGCCAGCAGCTTTCCCCCCGGGACTGCCTACGAGCAGTACTTC. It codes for CASSFPPGTAYEQYF.